The clone carrying this TCR beta chain was seen repeatedly, ten times or more. The germline gives CDR1 SGHKS, CDR2 YYEKEE (reference sequence). The V gene end was trimmed by 5 bases and the J gene end by 2 bases; junction bases not matched to a gene: 22. This CDR3 contains 20 residues. The second PCR ran roughly 6 to 11 cycles with a sample-barcoded 5' primer and J-beta primers. TCRdb used MiXCR to reprocess the 5' RACE reads, holding one entry per CDR3 protein. The data contain some 880,000 distinct CDR3 sequences, under 40% of them singletons. This sample was included in a study of blood T cells in healthy people across ages.

The J gene is TRBJ1-2, the V gene TRBV5-5, with 9 bases identical to TRBD1. This receptor was taken from a man aged 18 to 29 in good health. Sequenced: blood. CDR3 coding DNA: TGTGCCAGCAGATCTACCGGGACAGGGAATTACTACAGCTTCAACTATGGCTACACCTTC. Its protein is CASRSTGTGNYYSFNYGYTF.